What follows describes a single TCR beta chain. The source of the sample is a study of blood T cell repertoires in COVID-19. Whole-study context: Sites in the United States, Italy and Spain provided acute and convalescent COVID-19 samples.

In the authors' methods: Reference gene primer amplification in the assay estimated nucleated cell counts. Clones were sequenced by immunoSEQ multiplex PCR, and TCRdb holds only the in-frame ones, with some missing. V and J calls and clone size are copied from that table; D and trimming were computed from the DNA. The repertoire holds some 57,000 clones, with 80% to 95% as singletons. Germline V gene sequence: CDR1 ENHRY, CDR2 SYGVKD. The CDR3 extends over 14 amino acids. V was clipped by 5 bases and J by 3 bases, with 13 bases between them. The chain links TRBV10-3 to TRBJ1-2, with D uncertain. The source material was peripheral blood. The source is a human donor in a cohort sampled during active COVID-19. In nucleotides, the CDR3 is TGTGCCATCAGTCCGCATGAGGAGGACTATGGCTACACCTTC. Translating it yields CAISPHEEDYGYTF.